The 8 T cell receptor beta chains given below trace back to one sample, sequenced in a study of T cell responses to AZD1222 COVID-19 vaccine. Sequenced by immunoSEQ multiplex PCR; TCRdb stores in-frame clones only, minus some. Of about 110,000 clones listed, roughly 88% are singletons. The sequencing here drew on peripheral blood, taken on day 0 of AZD1222 vaccination. The receptors were gathered from an adult in good health.

This clone has just one count. The chain links TRBV7-9 to TRBJ2-3; tentatively, D is TRBD2 (7 bases). The CDR3 is made up of 16 amino acids. In germline, CDR1 is SEHNR, CDR2 FQNEAQ (reference sequence). Trimming left V 3 bases short and J 1 base short, with 14 bases between. The CDR3 DNA sequence: TGTGCCAGCAGCTTCGCGGGGGCGCTTGGCACAGATACGCAGTATTTT. It encodes CASSFAGALGTDTQYF. The full variable domain, rest sourced from reference TRBV7-9 and TRBJ2-3, is DTGVSQNPRHKITKRGQNVTFRCDPISEHNRLYWYRQTLGQGPEFLTYFQNEAQLEKSRLLSDRFSAERPKGSFSTLEIQRTEQGDSAMYLCASSFAGALGTDTQYFGPGTRLTVL.

This clone was seen more than once but under ten times. Here the CDR3 reads CASQDRALSYEQYF. CDR3 DNA: TGTGCCAGCCAAGACAGGGCCCTCTCCTACGAGCAGTACTTC. The chain carries TRBV6-5 and TRBJ2-7; 7 bases line up with TRBD1. The junction had 7 bases not matched to a gene; V was cut back by 8 bases and J by 0 bases. The length of the CDR3 is 14 residues. Germline V CDR1 and CDR2: MNHEY, SVGAGI.

The chain has TRBV4-3 and TRBJ1-2; the D gene is possibly TRBD1 (6 bases). This CDR3 contains 15 residues. Trimming cost V 0 bases and J 4 bases, with 12 bases left between them. Germline loops: CDR1 LGHNA, CDR2 YSLEER. CDR3 residues: CASSQEWQGIYGYTF. DNA for the CDR3: TGCGCCAGCAGCCAAGAATGGCAGGGGATCTATGGCTACACCTTC.

This clone came up once. The rearrangement uses TRBV28 and TRBJ1-5; the D gene is possibly TRBD1 (6 bases). Germline CDR1 is MDHEN and CDR2 is SYDVKM. V lost 10 bases and J 0 bases, leaving 16 bases between the germline ends. The CDR3 consists of 15 residues. Written as DNA, the CDR3 is TGTGCCATCGAAGGGGGTGGGTATAGCAATCAGCCCCAGCATTTT. Translation: CAIEGGGYSNQPQHF.

On this clone: Different DNA sequences within this sample yield the same CDR3. V usage is TRBV2 and J usage is TRBJ1-4; D gene unclear. CDR1 SNHLY and CDR2 FYNNEI come from the germline V gene. This CDR3 is built from 13 residues. Deletions cut 4 bases from V and 2 bases from J, with 5 bases between. The CDR3 protein is CASSGGTNEKLFF. DNA for the CDR3: TGTGCCAGCAGTGGAGGGACTAATGAAAAACTGTTTTTT.

A note on this clone: Other DNA sequences in the sample encode the same CDR3. V and J are TRBV28 and TRBJ1-2; the D is unclear. V lost 4 bases and J lost 1, with 7 bases in between. This CDR3 spans 13 amino acids. Germline V gives CDR1 MDHEN, CDR2 SYDVKM. CDR3 coding DNA: TGTGCCAGCAGTTCGGGTAGTAACTATGGCTACACCTTC. It yields the protein CASSSGSNYGYTF.

This sequence joins TRBV19 and TRBJ2-3, with 7 bases lining up with TRBD1. The V gene end was trimmed by 1 base and the J gene end by 4 bases; junction bases not matched to a gene: 2. CDR1 and CDR2 from the germline V gene are LNHDA and SQIVND (reference sequence). There are 14 residues in the CDR3. The DNA of the CDR3 is TGTGCCAGTAGTATAGGACAGGGCCCAGATACGCAGTATTTT. Its translation is CASSIGQGPDTQYF.

As to this clone: The same CDR3 arises from other DNA sequences in this sample as well. The chain is built from TRBV5-1 and TRBJ1-5; D perhaps matches TRBD1 (6 bases). The germline gives CDR1 SGHRS, CDR2 YFSETQ. V dropped 4 bases and J dropped 0 bases, with 11 bases sitting between them. This CDR3 has 15 amino acids. The CDR3 reads CASSLDSYSNQPQHF. CDR3 in DNA: TGCGCCAGCAGCCTGGACAGTTATAGCAATCAGCCCCAGCATTTT.